What follows is one T cell receptor beta chain and its context. Antigen specificity is unknown. The data originate from a study of cytomegalovirus exposure and HLA in healthy donors. The V gene's germline CDR1 is SGHRS and CDR2 YFSETQ. The V end lost 2 bases, the J end lost 4 bases, and 5 bases lay between the germline ends. The CDR3 extends over 12 amino acids. Findings and caveats of the study: Relative to equally common others, HLA-associated TCR beta chains showed greater clonal expansion in a later analysis. Near-uniform donor sequencing depth was presumed by presence/absence analyses.

In the PCR, 60 Vbeta and 13 Jbeta primers were used. Clones were sequenced by immunoSEQ multiplex PCR, and TCRdb holds only the in-frame ones, with some missing. Among roughly 200,000 clones listed, over 65% were seen once. The chain employs TRBV5-1 and TRBJ2-3; no clear D gene. The sequenced sample consisted of PBMCs. This TCR was recovered from a woman aged 55-69 years in good health and CMV-seropositive. CDR3 in amino acids: CASSFRADTQYF. In DNA, the CDR3 is TGCGCCAGCAGCTTCCGGGCAGATACGCAGTATTTT.